The next 9 T cell receptor beta chains were all read from a single sample in a study of T-cell memory formation after mild COVID-19. MiXCR, applied by TCRdb to the 5' RACE reads, yields one record per CDR3 protein. This sample has 550,000 to 650,000 distinct CDR3 sequences, with roughly 17% found just once. The sample comprised PBMCs or a T cell subset sorted from them (not recorded which). Every receptor here comes from an adult woman who had mild COVID-19 (a few samples of this study predate the infection). Cell type and time point are not known.

The sample holds a few counts of this clonotype. The chain carries TRBV20-1 and TRBJ2-1, with TRBD2 matching over 7 bases. With V trimmed by 6 bases and J by 9 bases, 14 bases remained unmatched. CDR1 is DFQATT, CDR2 SNEGSKA, per germline (reference sequence). The CDR3 extends over 14 amino acids. This CDR3 reads CSATLADVRGEQFF. CDR3 in DNA: TGCAGTGCCACGCTAGCGGACGTGCGGGGTGAGCAGTTCTTC.

As regards this clonotype: One end of the junction fails to match germline, which may point to a read error. The chain has TRBV5-5 and TRBJ2-1; D is uncertain. CDR3 length equals 12 residues. From germline, CDR1 is SGHKS and CDR2 YYEKEE (reference sequence). The CDR3 nucleotides are TGTGCCAGCAGCTTGGGTGAGAATGAGAAGTTCTTC. It translates to CASSLGENEKFF.

The chain has TRBV3-1 and TRBJ2-5; either TRBD1 or TRBD2 may supply D (5 bases each). In germline, CDR1 is LGHDT, CDR2 YNNKEL (reference sequence). The ends were cut back, 2 bases at V and 2 bases at J, with 9 bases in the middle. CDR3 length: 14 residues. In DNA, the CDR3 is TGTGCCAGCAGCCAATGGGACGCTCAAGAGACCCAGTACTTC. Amino acids: CASSQWDAQETQYF.

CDR3: CASSLVPQGGTNEKLFF. CDR3 nucleotide sequence: TGCGCCAGCAGCTTGGTTCCGCAGGGTGGGACTAATGAAAAACTGTTTTTT. V usage is TRBV5-1 and J usage is TRBJ1-4, with TRBD1 as a possible D gene (5 bases). Germline CDR1 SGHRS, CDR2 YFSETQ. This CDR3 spans 17 amino acids. The V and J ends lost 0 bases and 2 bases respectively, with 14 bases between them.

V gene TRBV2 combines with J gene TRBJ2-1; D tentatively fits TRBD1 or TRBD2 (6 bases each). V gave up 1 base and J gave up 8 bases, with 21 bases separating them. Germline CDR1 SNHLY, CDR2 FYNNEI. CDR3 length: 17 amino acids. CDR3 amino acids: CASSEDVGGGHLYEQFF. CDR3 nucleotides: TGTGCCAGCAGTGAAGATGTTGGTGGGGGGCACCTCTATGAGCAGTTCTTC.

This clonotype was observed a few times. The rearrangement uses TRBV6-5 and TRBJ2-3; D might be TRBD1 or TRBD2, each matching 5 bases. Germline CDR1 MNHEY, CDR2 SVGAGI. Trimming shortened V by 0 bases and J by 0 bases, and 16 bases separated the two germline ends. The CDR3 spans 18 residues. The CDR3 DNA sequence: TGTGCCAGCAGTTACTCACCCCCCCCGGGGCCTAGCACAGATACGCAGTATTTT. This translates into CASSYSPPPGPSTDTQYF.

The genes are TRBV29-1 and TRBJ2-6; D ambiguous. The CDR3 is 14 amino acids. Trimming shortened V by 5 bases and J by 0 bases, and 8 bases separated the two germline ends. Germline values: CDR1 SQVTM, CDR2 ANQGSEA. CDR3 in amino acids: CSVTQSSGANVLTF. CDR3 DNA: TGCAGCGTTACACAGAGCTCTGGGGCCAACGTCCTGACTTTC.

The V gene is TRBV3-1, the J gene TRBJ1-2; D not certain. Germline values: CDR1 LGHDT, CDR2 YNNKEL (reference sequence). CDR3 size: 15 residues. V lost 5 bases and J 5 bases, leaving 18 bases between the germline ends. In DNA, the CDR3 is TGTGCCAGCAGCGCCACGACAAAGGGCCATTATGGCTACACCTTC. This encodes CASSATTKGHYGYTF.

The V call is TRBV7-3, the J call TRBJ1-1, with D possibly TRBD1 on 5 matching bases. The CDR3 has 16 residues. Germline-derived CDR1 and CDR2 are SGHTA and FQGTGA. V was clipped by 5 bases and J by 5 bases, with 21 bases between them. The chain's CDR3 is CASSTRGRVGETEAFF. CDR3 in DNA: TGTGCCAGCAGCACCCGGGGGAGGGTAGGAGAAACTGAAGCTTTCTTT.